Below are 32 T cell receptor beta chains sequenced from a single sample in a study of blood T cells in healthy people across ages. A J-beta primer mix and a sample-barcoded 5' primer were used in a second PCR of roughly 6 to 12 cycles. MiXCR, run by TCRdb on the 5' RACE reads, gives a single entry per CDR3 protein. The repertoire holds roughly 1.5 million distinct CDR3 sequences, under 55% seen once, with more than 4% in the top ten. Material: blood. The source of these receptors is a woman younger than 35 in good health.

This clonotype was detected once. The CDR3 region has the DNA TGCGCCAGCAGCTTGCGAACAGGGGACTTTCCCTACGAGCAGTACTTC. Amino acids: CASSLRTGDFPYEQYF. The gene calls are TRBV5-1 and TRBJ2-7; D may be TRBD1 (7 bases). This CDR3 region has 16 residues. The V end lost 1 base, the J end lost 2 bases, and 16 bases lay between the germline ends. Germline CDR1 reads SGHRS; CDR2 reads YFSETQ.

This clonotype has only a few counts. The V call is TRBV24-1, the J call TRBJ2-1; D may be TRBD1 (6 bases). CDR1 KGHDR and CDR2 SFDVKD come from the germline V gene. The V end was cut by 2 bases, the J end by 7 bases, with 11 bases between. CDR3 length equals 14 residues. CDR3: CATSDSWGQNEQFF. The CDR3 nucleotides read TGTGCCACCAGTGATTCATGGGGGCAAAATGAGCAGTTCTTC.

This clonotype was observed a handful of times. V is TRBV6-5 and J is TRBJ1-4; D is uncertain. From germline, CDR1 is MNHEY and CDR2 SVGAGI. The CDR3 runs to 14 residues. The ends were cut back, 0 bases at V and 11 bases at J, with 13 bases in the middle. The CDR3 is CASSYSNNPRKLFF. DNA of the CDR3: TGTGCCAGCAGTTACTCGAACAACCCGAGGAAACTGTTTTTT.

CDR3 sequence reads: CASIRTGSYNEQYF. Written as DNA, the CDR3 is TGTGCCAGCATCCGGACAGGATCCTACAATGAGCAGTACTTC. The chain employs TRBV6-6 and TRBJ2-1; TRBD1 matches 7 bases. The J call may not be correct, given that the DNA end is closer to TRBJ2-7. CDR3 length: 14 amino acids. Germline CDR1 MNHNY, CDR2 SVGAGI (reference sequence).

This clonotype came up a few times. The genes are TRBV4-2 and TRBJ2-5; D remains ambiguous. Germline-derived CDR1 and CDR2 are LGHNA and YNFKEQ. The CDR3 consists of 14 residues. Between the trimmed V and J ends, which lost 0 bases and 4 bases, there was a span of 9 bases. DNA of the CDR3: TGTGCCAGCAGCCAAGATAATGGAGTAGAGACCCAGTACTTC. It codes for CASSQDNGVETQYF.

The sample holds one count of this clonotype. The chain recombines TRBV6-5 with TRBJ2-3; 13 nucleotides match TRBD2. V shed 7 bases, J shed 7 bases, and the junction held 8 bases outside the gene matches. The CDR3 is 15 amino acids. Germline CDR1 and CDR2: MNHEY and SVGAGI. The CDR3 nucleotides read TGTGCCAGCACCTGGACTAGCGGGAGTCCATATACGCAGTATTTT. This sequence encodes CASTWTSGSPYTQYF.

The chain joins TRBV7-9 to TRBJ2-5; 8 bases agree with TRBD2. Germline CDR1 SEHNR, CDR2 FQNEAQ (reference sequence). J was trimmed by 2 bases and V by 3 bases; bases with no gene match: 5. The CDR3 runs to 15 residues. CDR3 protein: CASSLNSGTQETQYF. The DNA of the CDR3 is TGTGCCAGCAGCTTGAATAGCGGGACTCAAGAGACCCAGTACTTC. Looking up the rest from reference TRBV7-9 and TRBJ2-5 gives the full variable domain: DTGVSQNPRHKITKRGQNVTFRCDPISEHNRLYWYRQTLGQGPEFLTYFQNEAQLEKSRLLSDRFSAERPKGSFSTLEIQRTEQGDSAMYLCASSLNSGTQETQYFGPGTRLLVL.

This chain joins TRBV6-5 and TRBJ1-4; no firm D call. The germline V gene encodes CDR1 MNHEY and CDR2 SVGAGI. The CDR3 has 14 residues. With 5 bases removed from V and 8 bases from J, the gap between germline ends came to 15 bases. CDR3 loop: CASSATRVNEKLFF. The CDR3 DNA follows: TGTGCCAGCAGTGCCACTCGGGTAAACGAAAAACTGTTTTTT.

This clonotype showed up just a few times. CDR3 in amino acids: CASSLWGRSGFF. CDR3 bases: TGTGCCAGCAGCTTATGGGGCCGGAGTGGGTTCTTC. The chain is built from TRBV7-2 and TRBJ2-1, with D perhaps TRBD1 (5 bases). Trimming left V 2 bases short and J 15 bases short, with 14 bases between. The CDR3 runs 12 residues. The V gene's germline CDR1 is SGHTA and CDR2 FQGNSA.

This clonotype came up a few times. The J gene is TRBJ1-6, the V gene TRBV4-1; D call uncertain. The V and J ends lost 0 bases and 5 bases respectively, with 8 bases between them. The V gene's germline CDR1 is MGHRA and CDR2 YSYEKL. The CDR3 runs 15 residues. This CDR3 reads CASSQETRNNSPLHF. CDR3 DNA: TGCGCCAGCAGCCAAGAAACCCGAAATAATTCACCCCTCCACTTT.

This clonotype was detected only a few times. V usage is TRBV24-1 and J usage is TRBJ2-7; 9 bases match TRBD1. The trim removed 5 bases at V and 5 bases at J, leaving 6 bases unmatched. The germline CDR1 and CDR2 sequences are KGHDR and SFDVKD. The length of the CDR3 is 14 residues. Here the CDR3 reads CATSARTGVDEQYF. The CDR3 DNA follows: TGTGCCACCAGTGCGAGGACAGGGGTGGACGAGCAGTACTTC.

The chain links TRBV7-9 to TRBJ2-3, with a tentative D call TRBD2 (6 bases). Deletions cut 3 bases from V and 14 bases from J, with 21 bases between. CDR1 and CDR2 (germline): SEHNR, FQNEAQ (reference sequence). The CDR3 runs 14 residues. CDR3 loop: CASSFGGFSGSRYF. The CDR3 DNA reads as TGTGCCAGCAGCTTCGGAGGGTTTTCCGGCTCGCGGTATTTT. Based on the CDR3 plus reference TRBV7-9 and TRBJ2-3, the full variable domain is DTGVSQNPRHKITKRGQNVTFRCDPISEHNRLYWYRQTLGQGPEFLTYFQNEAQLEKSRLLSDRFSAERPKGSFSTLEIQRTEQGDSAMYLCASSFGGFSGSRYFGPGTRLTVL.

This chain joins TRBV4-3 and TRBJ1-2; perhaps TRBD1 as D (5 bases). In germline, CDR1 is LGHNA, CDR2 YSLEER. CDR3 length equals 14 residues. Trimming left V 1 base short and J 4 bases short, with 10 bases between. The CDR3 spells CASSQVTGFYGYTF. The CDR3, as DNA: TGCGCCAGCAGCCAAGTTACAGGCTTCTATGGCTACACCTTC.

Details on this clonotype: Its ends do not fully match the called genes, so a read error is possible. This sequence joins TRBV9 and TRBJ2-7; tentative D call: TRBD2 (5 bases). In germline, CDR1 is SGDLS, CDR2 YYNGEE. The CDR3 sequence is 13 residues long. The chain's CDR3 is CASRRSGSSEQYF. The CDR3, as DNA: TGTGCCAGCAGGAGAAGCGGCTCCTCCGAGCAGTACTTC.

For this clonotype: A junction end diverges from the germline sequence, so it may reflect a read error. The J gene is TRBJ2-1, the V gene TRBV27; D unclear. This CDR3 is built from 13 residues. The germline CDR1 and CDR2 sequences are MNHEY and SMNVEV (reference sequence). CDR3 DNA sequence: TGTGCCGGCAGTGCCGGGTTGGAGAATGAGCAGTTCTTC. This encodes CAGSAGLENEQFF.

This clonotype was seen only once. The chain employs TRBV3-1 and TRBJ1-5; 10 bases align to TRBD1. This CDR3 region has 19 residues. Trimming at V came to 1 base and at J to 1 base, leaving 10 bases not matched to a gene. Germline V lookup: CDR1 LGHDT, CDR2 YNNKEL (reference sequence). CDR3 sequence (DNA): TGTGCCAGCAGCCAAGCGCGAGGACAGGGGGTTATAAGCAATCAGCCCCAGCATTTT. Amino acids: CASSQARGQGVISNQPQHF.

The CDR3 protein is CASRPGGGYSGNTIYF. The CDR3 DNA sequence: TGTGCCAGCAGACCAGGAGGGGGATACTCTGGAAACACCATATATTTT. The rearrangement links TRBV6-1 to TRBJ1-3; tentative D call: TRBD1 (6 bases). The V and J ends lost 6 bases and 0 bases respectively, with 15 bases between them. This CDR3 is 16 amino acids long. The V gene's germline CDR1 is MNHNS and CDR2 SASEGT.

This clonotype was counted between two and nine times. This chain connects TRBV6-2 or TRBV6-3 to TRBJ2-1; 8 bases match TRBD2. The germline gives CDR1 MNHEY, CDR2 SVGEGT. This CDR3 is 14 amino acids long. The trim removed 5 bases at V and 3 bases at J, leaving 3 bases unmatched. CDR3: CASSRGGVYNEQFF. The CDR3 nucleotides read TGTGCCAGCAGTCGGGGGGGGGTCTACAATGAGCAGTTCTTC.

J is TRBJ1-1 and V is TRBV4-3; D perhaps matches TRBD1 (6 bases). The germline CDR1 and CDR2 sequences are LGHNA and YSLEER. The CDR3 runs to 16 residues. Between the trimmed V and J ends, which lost 0 bases and 0 bases, there was a span of 11 bases. CDR3 nucleotides: TGCGCCAGCAGCCAAGACTTAGGACAGATGAACACTGAAGCTTTCTTT. This encodes CASSQDLGQMNTEAFF.

The V gene is TRBV15, the J gene TRBJ2-3; 7 bases align to TRBD1. Looked up from germline, CDR1 is LNHNV and CDR2 is YYDKDF (reference sequence). The J segment lost 4 bases and the V segment lost 1 base, leaving 8 bases of the junction unmatched. The CDR3 spans 16 residues. The CDR3 loop reads CATSRALRQGSDTQYF. The DNA of the CDR3 is TGTGCCACCAGCAGAGCACTGAGACAGGGATCAGATACGCAGTATTTT.

The genes are TRBV28 and TRBJ2-7; D is uncertain. Germline V CDR1 and CDR2: MDHEN, SYDVKM. The CDR3 runs to 16 residues. V lost 5 bases to trimming and J lost 0 bases, with 17 bases between them. This CDR3 is CASSPKGVFRSYEQYF. The CDR3 DNA follows: TGTGCCAGCAGTCCCAAGGGTGTCTTCCGCTCCTACGAGCAGTACTTC.

The CDR3 nucleotides are TGTGCCAGCAGCTTCTGGCCCCCCACAAGCTACGAGCAGTACTTC. Its translation is CASSFWPPTSYEQYF. The J gene is TRBJ2-7, the V gene TRBV6-5; no clear D gene. This CDR3 spans 15 amino acids. V lost 6 bases and J 3 bases, leaving 18 bases between the germline ends. CDR1 is MNHEY and CDR2 is SVGAGI in the germline V gene.

Ten or more counts support this clonotype. This chain connects TRBV2 to TRBJ2-7; no firm D call. The CDR3 totals 13 residues. The ends were cut back, 7 bases at V and 2 bases at J, with 12 bases in the middle. Germline loops: CDR1 SNHLY, CDR2 FYNNEI. This CDR3 is CASTKAFTYEQYF. The CDR3 region has the DNA TGTGCCAGCACGAAGGCCTTTACCTACGAGCAGTACTTC.

This chain joins TRBV7-2 and TRBJ2-3; D is uncertain. Germline V gives CDR1 SGHTA, CDR2 FQGNSA. Trimming cost V 4 bases and J 6 bases, with 14 bases left between them. CDR3 length: 14 amino acids. Here the CDR3 DNA reads TGTGCCAGCAGCTCCCGGATCCCGCCGGATACGCAGTATTTT. This codes for CASSSRIPPDTQYF.

J is TRBJ2-3 and V is TRBV3-1, with a weak D call TRBD2 (7 bases). CDR3 length: 16 residues. The germline V gene has CDR1 LGHDT and CDR2 YNNKEL (reference sequence). V was clipped by 4 bases and J by 5 bases, with 19 bases between them. The CDR3: CASSPLAGGRVDTQYF. As DNA, the CDR3 is TGTGCCAGCAGCCCGCTAGCCGGGGGGCGGGTAGATACGCAGTATTTT.

The V gene is TRBV2, the J gene TRBJ1-5, with 8 bases fitting TRBD1. The V and J ends lost 5 bases and 6 bases, in that order; junction bases with no gene match: 9. The CDR3 is 15 residues long. CDR1 is SNHLY, CDR2 FYNNEI, per germline. CDR3 sequence (DNA): TGTGCCAGCAGTAAAGAGGGGACAGGAGGTCAGCCCCAGCATTTT. Translated, it gives CASSKEGTGGQPQHF.

Concerning this clonotype itself: This sequence may be a read error, since a much larger clone differs from it by one base. The rearrangement links TRBV11-1 to TRBJ2-5, with 11 nucleotides matching TRBD2. This CDR3 is built from 14 residues. V shed 5 bases, J shed 11 bases, and the junction held 10 bases outside the gene matches. Germline CDR1 and CDR2: SGHAT and FQDESV (reference sequence). The CDR3 DNA sequence: TGTGCCAGCAGCCCCAGACTAGCGGGGAATGAGCAGTACTTC. Its protein product is CASSPRLAGNEQYF.

This clonotype was observed a single time. The chain combines TRBV7-2 with TRBJ2-5; either TRBD1 or TRBD2 may fit D (5 bases each). The V and J ends lost 7 bases and 11 bases respectively, with 23 bases between them. Per germline, CDR1 SGHTA and CDR2 FQGNSA. The CDR3 is 14 residues long. The CDR3 DNA reads TGTGCCAGCATCCCCGGGACCGGCTACAATGAGCAGTACTTC. Protein sequence: CASIPGTGYNEQYF.

This clonotype was found once. The rearrangement links TRBV20-1 to TRBJ2-7; 7 nucleotides align to TRBD1. V was clipped by 5 bases and J by 6 bases; unmatched bases: 13. This CDR3 spans 14 amino acids. Germline CDR1 reads DFQATT; CDR2 reads SNEGSKA (reference sequence). In DNA, the CDR3 is TGCAGTGCTGCATCCGGGACAGCTCGAGGCGAGCAGTACTTC. Its protein is CSAASGTARGEQYF.

The chain couples TRBV2 to TRBJ1-5; a possible D gene is TRBD1 (6 bases). V shed 6 bases and J shed 6 bases, with 21 bases lying between them. The CDR3 extends over 16 amino acids. The germline V gene has CDR1 SNHLY and CDR2 FYNNEI. Here the CDR3 DNA reads TGTGCCAGCAGCTTCAGCCTTGGGGGCGCGGGTCAGCCCCAGCATTTT. Translation: CASSFSLGGAGQPQHF.

In this sample, this clonotype turned up a few times. The rearrangement links TRBV5-1 to TRBJ2-1; D is unresolved. This CDR3 region has 14 residues. The V and J ends lost 4 bases and 3 bases respectively, with 11 bases between them. The germline CDR1 and CDR2 sequences are SGHRS and YFSETQ. This CDR3 reads CASSGSDDYNEQFF. The DNA of the CDR3 is TGCGCCAGCAGCGGAAGCGATGACTACAATGAGCAGTTCTTC.

This clonotype was counted many times. V is TRBV6-1 and J is TRBJ1-5, with 7 bases matching TRBD1. CDR1 is MNHNS and CDR2 is SASEGT in the germline V gene. The length of the CDR3 is 14 residues. The V gene end was trimmed by 6 bases and the J gene end by 2 bases; junction bases not matched to a gene: 4. This CDR3 is CASSPGTGNQPQHF. As DNA, the CDR3 is TGTGCCAGCAGCCCCGGGACAGGCAATCAGCCCCAGCATTTT.